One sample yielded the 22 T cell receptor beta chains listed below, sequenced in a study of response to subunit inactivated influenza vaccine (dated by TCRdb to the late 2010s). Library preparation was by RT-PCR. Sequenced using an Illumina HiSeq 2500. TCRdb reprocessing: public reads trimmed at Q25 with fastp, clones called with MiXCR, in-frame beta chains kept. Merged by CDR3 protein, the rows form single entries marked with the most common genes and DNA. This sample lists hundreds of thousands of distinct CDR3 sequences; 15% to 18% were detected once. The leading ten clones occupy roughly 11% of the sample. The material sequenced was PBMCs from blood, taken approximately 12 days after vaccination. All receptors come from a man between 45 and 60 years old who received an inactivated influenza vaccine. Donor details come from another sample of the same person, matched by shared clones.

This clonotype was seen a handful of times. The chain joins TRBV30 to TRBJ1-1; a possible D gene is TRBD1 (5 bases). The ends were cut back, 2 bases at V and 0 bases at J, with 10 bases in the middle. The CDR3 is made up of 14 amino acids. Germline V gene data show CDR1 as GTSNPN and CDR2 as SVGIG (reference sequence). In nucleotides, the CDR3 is TGTGCCTGGAGTCCAGGGTCCATGAACACTGAAGCTTTCTTT. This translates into CAWSPGSMNTEAFF.

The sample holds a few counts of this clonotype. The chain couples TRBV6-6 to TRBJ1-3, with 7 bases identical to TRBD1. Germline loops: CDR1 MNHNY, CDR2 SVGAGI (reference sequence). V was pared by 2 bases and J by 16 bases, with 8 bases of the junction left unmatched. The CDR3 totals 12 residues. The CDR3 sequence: CASSYDDREVYF. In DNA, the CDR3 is TGTGCCAGCAGTTACGACGACAGGGAGGTGTATTTT.

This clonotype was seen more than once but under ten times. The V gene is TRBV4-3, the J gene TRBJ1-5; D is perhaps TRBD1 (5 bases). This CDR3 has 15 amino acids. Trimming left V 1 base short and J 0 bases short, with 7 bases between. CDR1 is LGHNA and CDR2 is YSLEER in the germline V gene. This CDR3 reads CASSQGDGSNQPQHF. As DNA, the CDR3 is TGCGCCAGCAGCCAAGGGGACGGTAGCAATCAGCCCCAGCATTTT.

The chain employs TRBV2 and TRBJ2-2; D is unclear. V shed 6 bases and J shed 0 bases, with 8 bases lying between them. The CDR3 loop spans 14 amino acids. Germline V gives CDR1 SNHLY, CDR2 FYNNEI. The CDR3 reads CASRAVTNTGELFF. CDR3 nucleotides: TGTGCCAGCAGGGCAGTTACGAACACCGGGGAGCTGTTTTTT.

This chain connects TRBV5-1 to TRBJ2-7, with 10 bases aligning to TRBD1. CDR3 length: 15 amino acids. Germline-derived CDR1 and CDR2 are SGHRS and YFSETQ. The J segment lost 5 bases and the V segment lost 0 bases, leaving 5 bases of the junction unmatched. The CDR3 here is CASSLARDRGHEQYF. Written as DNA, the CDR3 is TGCGCCAGCAGCTTGGCCAGGGACAGGGGCCACGAGCAGTACTTC.

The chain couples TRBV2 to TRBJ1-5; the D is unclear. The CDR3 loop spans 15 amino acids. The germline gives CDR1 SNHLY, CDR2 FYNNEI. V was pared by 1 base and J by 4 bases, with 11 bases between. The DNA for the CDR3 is TGTGCCAGCAGTGAAGAGGGAATAAATAATCAGCCCCAGCATTTT. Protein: CASSEEGINNQPQHF. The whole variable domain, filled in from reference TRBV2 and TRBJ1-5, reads EPEVTQTPSHQVTQMGQEVILRCVPISNHLYFYWYRQILGQKVEFLVSFYNNEISEKSEIFDDQFSVERPDGSNFTLKIRSTKLEDSAMYFCASSEEGINNQPQHFGDGTRLSIL.

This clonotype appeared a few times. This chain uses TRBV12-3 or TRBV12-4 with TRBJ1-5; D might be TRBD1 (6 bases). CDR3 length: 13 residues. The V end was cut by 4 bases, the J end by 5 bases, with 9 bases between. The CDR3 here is CASSWTVDQPQHF. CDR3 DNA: TGTGCCAGCAGTTGGACAGTTGATCAGCCCCAGCATTTT.

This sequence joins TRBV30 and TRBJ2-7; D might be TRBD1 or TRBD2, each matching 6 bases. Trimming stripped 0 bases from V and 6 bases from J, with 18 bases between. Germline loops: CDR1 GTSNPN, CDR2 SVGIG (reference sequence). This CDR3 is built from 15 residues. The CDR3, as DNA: TGTGCCTGGAGTGTACCTTTTTCGGGGGCTAGCGAGCAGTACTTC. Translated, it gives CAWSVPFSGASEQYF.

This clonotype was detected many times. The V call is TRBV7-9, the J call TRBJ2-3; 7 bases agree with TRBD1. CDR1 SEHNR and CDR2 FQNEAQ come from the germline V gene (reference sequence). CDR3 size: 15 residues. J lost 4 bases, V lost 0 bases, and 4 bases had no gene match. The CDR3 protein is CASSLARGRSDTQYF. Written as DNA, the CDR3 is TGTGCCAGCAGCTTAGCAAGGGGGCGATCAGATACGCAGTATTTT.

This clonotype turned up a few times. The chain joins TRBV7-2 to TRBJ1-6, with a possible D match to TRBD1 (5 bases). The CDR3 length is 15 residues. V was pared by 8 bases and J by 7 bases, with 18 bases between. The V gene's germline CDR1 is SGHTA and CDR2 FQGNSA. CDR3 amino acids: CASRMGLAGNSPLHF. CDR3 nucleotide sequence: TGTGCCAGCCGCATGGGCCTTGCAGGGAATTCACCCCTCCACTTT. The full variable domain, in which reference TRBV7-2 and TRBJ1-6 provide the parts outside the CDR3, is GAGVSQSPSNKVTEKGKDVELRCDPISGHTALYWYRQSLGQGLEFLIYFQGNSAPDKSGLPSDRFSAERTGGSVSTLTIQRTQQEDSAVYLCASRMGLAGNSPLHFGNGTRLTVT.

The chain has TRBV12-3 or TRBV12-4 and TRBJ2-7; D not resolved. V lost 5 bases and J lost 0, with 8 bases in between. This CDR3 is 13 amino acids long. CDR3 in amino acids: CASSPAASYEQYF. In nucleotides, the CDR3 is TGTGCCAGCAGTCCAGCAGCCTCCTACGAGCAGTACTTC.

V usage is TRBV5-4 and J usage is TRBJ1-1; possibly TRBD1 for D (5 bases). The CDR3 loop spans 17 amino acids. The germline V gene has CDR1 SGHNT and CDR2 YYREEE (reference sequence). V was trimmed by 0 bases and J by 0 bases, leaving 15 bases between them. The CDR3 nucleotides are TGTGCCAGCAGCTTGGACGCTTCGGGACGGATGAACACTGAAGCTTTCTTT. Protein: CASSLDASGRMNTEAFF.

The CDR3 bases are TGCAGCGTTGGGAATTTCAGCTCTGGAAACACCATATATTTT. It specifies CSVGNFSSGNTIYF. The chain uses TRBV29-1 and TRBJ1-3; D not certain. The length of the CDR3 is 14 residues. From germline, CDR1 is SQVTM and CDR2 ANQGSEA. V was clipped by 4 bases and J by 0 bases, with 10 bases between them.

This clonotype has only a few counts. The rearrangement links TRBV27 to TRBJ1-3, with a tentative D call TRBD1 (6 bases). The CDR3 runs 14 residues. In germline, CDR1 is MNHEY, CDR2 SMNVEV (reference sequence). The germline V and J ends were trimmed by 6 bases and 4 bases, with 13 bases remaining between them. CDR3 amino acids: CASSPDSGGNTIYF. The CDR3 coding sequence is TGTGCCAGCAGCCCGGACAGTGGCGGAAACACCATATATTTT.

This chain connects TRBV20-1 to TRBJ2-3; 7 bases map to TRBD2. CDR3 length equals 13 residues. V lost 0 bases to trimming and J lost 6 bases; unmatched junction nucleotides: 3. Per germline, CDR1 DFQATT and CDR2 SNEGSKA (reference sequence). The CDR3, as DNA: TGCAGTGCTAGAGAGACTAGCTCTGATACGCAGTATTTT. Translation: CSARETSSDTQYF.

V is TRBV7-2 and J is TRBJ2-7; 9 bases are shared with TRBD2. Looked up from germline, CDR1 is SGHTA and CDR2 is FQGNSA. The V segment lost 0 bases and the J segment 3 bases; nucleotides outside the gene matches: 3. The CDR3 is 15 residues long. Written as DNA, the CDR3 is TGTGCCAGCAGCTTAGCTAGCGGGGGCAACTACGAGCAGTACTTC. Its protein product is CASSLASGGNYEQYF.

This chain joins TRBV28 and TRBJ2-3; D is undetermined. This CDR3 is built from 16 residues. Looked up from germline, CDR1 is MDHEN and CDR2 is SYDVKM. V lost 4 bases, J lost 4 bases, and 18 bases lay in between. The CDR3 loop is CASSSRVQIGPDTQYF. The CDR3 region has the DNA TGTGCCAGCAGTTCCCGGGTCCAGATTGGGCCAGATACGCAGTATTTT. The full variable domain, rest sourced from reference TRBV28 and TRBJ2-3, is DVKVTQSSRYLVKRTGEKVFLECVQDMDHENMFWYRQDPGLGLRLIYFSYDVKMKEKGDIPEGYSVSREKKERFSLILESASTNQTSMYLCASSSRVQIGPDTQYFGPGTRLTVL.

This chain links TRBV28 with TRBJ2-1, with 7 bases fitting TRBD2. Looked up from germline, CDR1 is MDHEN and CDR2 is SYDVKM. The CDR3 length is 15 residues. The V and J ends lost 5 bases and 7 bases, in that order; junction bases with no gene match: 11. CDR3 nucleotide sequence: TGTGCCAGCAGTGTCCGGGACTACCGAGAGAATGAGCAGTTCTTC. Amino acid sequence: CASSVRDYRENEQFF.

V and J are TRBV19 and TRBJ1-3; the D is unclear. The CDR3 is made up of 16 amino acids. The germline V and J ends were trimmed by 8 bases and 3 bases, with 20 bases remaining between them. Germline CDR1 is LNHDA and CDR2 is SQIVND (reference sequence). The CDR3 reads CASAFREFGSGNTIYF. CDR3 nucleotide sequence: TGTGCCAGTGCATTCCGGGAGTTTGGAAGTGGAAACACCATATATTTT. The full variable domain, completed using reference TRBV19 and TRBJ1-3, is DGGITQSPKYLFRKEGQNVTLSCEQNLNHDAMYWYRQDPGQGLRLIYYSQIVNDFQKGDIAEGYSVSREKKESFPLTVTSAQKNPTAFYLCASAFREFGSGNTIYFGEGSWLTVV.

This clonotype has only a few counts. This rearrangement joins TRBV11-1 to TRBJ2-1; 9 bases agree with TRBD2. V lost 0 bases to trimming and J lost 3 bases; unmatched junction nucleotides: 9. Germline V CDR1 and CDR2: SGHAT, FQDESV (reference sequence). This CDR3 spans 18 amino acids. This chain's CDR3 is CASSLAEKGTSRYNEQFF. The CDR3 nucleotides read TGTGCCAGCAGCTTAGCGGAAAAGGGGACTAGCCGCTACAATGAGCAGTTCTTC.

Here the CDR3 reads CASSPWWGASNTEAFF. CDR3 sequence (DNA): TGTGCCAGCAGTCCCTGGTGGGGGGCTTCGAACACTGAAGCTTTCTTT. The chain has TRBV27 and TRBJ1-1, with a weak D call TRBD1 (6 bases). The CDR3 contains 16 residues. CDR1 and CDR2 from the germline V gene are MNHEY and SMNVEV (reference sequence). The V end was cut by 5 bases, the J end by 1 base, with 17 bases between.

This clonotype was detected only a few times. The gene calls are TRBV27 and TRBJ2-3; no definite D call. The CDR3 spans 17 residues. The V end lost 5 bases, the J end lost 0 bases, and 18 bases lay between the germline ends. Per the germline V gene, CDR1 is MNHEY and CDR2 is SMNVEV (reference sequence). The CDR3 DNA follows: TGTGCCAGCAGTCCCCAACGGAGTCCCTATAGCACAGATACGCAGTATTTT. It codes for CASSPQRSPYSTDTQYF.